This T cell receptor beta chain came from a study of chemoradiotherapy in HPV16-positive cancers. As for the study in general: Functional T-cell assays on a couple of HPV16-positive patients' cells defined candidate HPV-specific clones and common TCR motifs. Study findings and constraints: During treatment, candidate HPV-specific clones and E7-related motifs expanded in tumor. HPV-responsive T-cell expansion during chemoradiotherapy was linked to improved recurrence-free survival in HPV16-positive patients.

Samples were taken several times over chemoradiotherapy. The repertoire was sequenced with immunoSEQ multiplex PCR; TCRdb's copy has only in-frame clones and lacks some. Of under 5,500 clones in the sample, almost 90% were seen once. About this clone: What it recognizes is unknown.

The germline V gene encodes CDR1 LNHNV and CDR2 YYDKDF (reference sequence). The CDR3 contains 15 residues. The germline V and J ends were trimmed by 3 bases and 4 bases, with 15 bases remaining between them. Collection took place from a patient who underwent chemoradiotherapy. The rearrangement joins TRBV15 to TRBJ1-2, with a weak D call TRBD1 (5 bases). The receptor's source is a human donor with HPV-associated anogenital cancer. The DNA for the CDR3 is TGTGCCACCAGCAGGGGACCGCCTTCGGCCTATGGCTACACCTTC. This encodes CATSRGPPSAYGYTF.